This T cell receptor (beta chain) was observed in a study of blood T cell repertoires in COVID-19. As for the study in general: There were acute and convalescent COVID-19 samples, and they came from the United States, Italy and Spain.

Patients from Seattle were sampled longitudinally, starting during active infection. The method was immunoSEQ multiplex PCR; TCRdb's version includes in-frame clones alone and lacks a portion of them. The profile shows fewer than 300,000 clones, approximately 90% of them singletons. Points on this clone: Within the sample, other DNA sequences also encode this same CDR3.

The source is a woman younger than 45 with COVID-19, enrolled during active disease. Sample: peripheral blood.

This CDR3 is CASRPTGGNQPQHF. CDR3 sequence (DNA): TGTGCCAGCAGGCCGACAGGGGGTAATCAGCCCCAGCATTTT. The chain is built from TRBV6-5 and TRBJ1-5, with 9 positions matching TRBD1. Germline V gene sequence: CDR1 MNHEY, CDR2 SVGAGI. The CDR3 is 14 amino acids. V dropped 6 bases and J dropped 4; count of bases not matched to a gene: 4.